The clone carrying this T cell receptor beta chain was picked up a small number of times. Antigen: not known. TCRdb recomputed calls from the 5' RACE reads with MiXCR, one row per CDR3 protein. The data contain 450,000 to 600,000 distinct CDR3 sequences, approximately 13% of them singletons. The entry originates in a study of T cells after yellow fever vaccination. About the research overall: In the case of low-cell-number fractions, SMART-Seq v4 Ultra Low Input was used for preparation. Study-level findings and limits: The secondary response was weaker but peaked faster, day 5 versus 15. Reappearance after the booster was observed for most primary-vaccination clones (about 97% CD4, over 75% CD8).

This material consisted of PBMCs, taken on the day of the yellow fever booster vaccination. The TCR comes from a young man who received the YFV17D yellow fever vaccine.

The DNA for the CDR3 is TGTGCCAGCAGCTTAGGCGGACTAGCGGGAGTGTCCTACAATGAGCAGTTCTTC. This codes for CASSLGGLAGVSYNEQFF. This chain connects TRBV11-2 to TRBJ2-1; 13 bases agree with TRBD2. The V gene's germline CDR1 is SGHAT and CDR2 FQNNGV. CDR3 length: 18 residues. J gave up 1 base and V 1 base, and 4 bases lay outside the gene matches.